Below, 2 T cell receptor beta chains from the same sample are listed, as sequenced in a study of cytomegalovirus exposure and HLA in healthy donors. It was with 60 Vbeta and 13 Jbeta primers that the PCR ran. The method was immunoSEQ multiplex PCR; TCRdb's version includes in-frame clones alone and lacks a portion of them. The sample carries about 120,000 clones, about 83% recorded once. The sample comprised PBMCs. The source is a woman aged 40 to 50 in good health and CMV-seropositive.

The chain carries TRBV6-1 and TRBJ2-3, with D perhaps TRBD2 (6 bases). V was shortened by 6 bases and J by 5 bases, with 9 bases between the two germline ends. The CDR3 is made up of 12 amino acids. CDR1 is MNHNS and CDR2 is SASEGT in the germline V gene. CDR3 region: CASREGGDTQYF. DNA of the CDR3: TGTGCCAGCAGGGAGGGCGGAGATACGCAGTATTTT.

The chain carries TRBV18 and TRBJ1-1; TRBD1 might be the D (6 bases). V lost 4 bases to trimming and J lost 1 base, with 13 bases between them. This CDR3 is 15 amino acids long. Germline V gives CDR1 KGHSH, CDR2 LQKENI. Written as DNA, the CDR3 is TGTGCCAGCTCACAGTTGAACAGGGCGAACACTGAAGCTTTCTTT. This sequence encodes CASSQLNRANTEAFF.